This TCR beta chain was observed in a study of T cell repertoires in aging, cancer and after chemotherapy. At the level of the study: Donor ages fell into six groups from 30 or younger up to 70 or older. General study points: Across the chemotherapy interval, each cancer cohort showed higher median generation probability, suggesting thymic rebound. Age-matched healthy donors had significantly more diverse, less clonal blood TCR repertoires than untreated cancer patients.

This CDR3 spans 14 amino acids. Germline V gene sequence: CDR1 LGHNT, CDR2 FRNRAP. V lost 6 bases, J lost 2 bases, and 11 bases lay in between. Note on this clonotype: Antigen: not known.

Multiplex touch-down PCR with TRB-A/B primers amplified rearranged V-D-J TRB sequences. TCRdb recomputed calls from the multiplex PCR reads with MiXCR, one row per CDR3 protein. The table shows about 10,000 distinct CDR3 sequences, with 30% to 40% occurring only once. Peripheral blood genomic DNA, not sorted cells or RNA, was the template. The sequencing input was blood. The sequence was collected from a human donor in good health. The V call is TRBV12-5, the J call TRBJ1-5; D is possibly TRBD1 (5 bases). The CDR3 DNA reads TGTGCTAGTGGCCCCGGGGGGGGCAATCAGCCCCAGCATTTT. It codes for CASGPGGGNQPQHF.